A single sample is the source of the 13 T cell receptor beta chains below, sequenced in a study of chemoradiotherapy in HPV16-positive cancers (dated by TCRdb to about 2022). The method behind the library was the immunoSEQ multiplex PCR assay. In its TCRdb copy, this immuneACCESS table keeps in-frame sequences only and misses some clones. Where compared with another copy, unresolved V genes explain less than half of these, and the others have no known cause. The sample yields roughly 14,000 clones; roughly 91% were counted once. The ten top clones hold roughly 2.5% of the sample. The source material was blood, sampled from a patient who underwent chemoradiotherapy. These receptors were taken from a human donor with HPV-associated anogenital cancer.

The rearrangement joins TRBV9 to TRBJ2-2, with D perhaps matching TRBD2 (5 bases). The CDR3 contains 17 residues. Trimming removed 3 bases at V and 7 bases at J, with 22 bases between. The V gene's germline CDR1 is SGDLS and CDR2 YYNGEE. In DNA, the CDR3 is TGTGCCAGCAGCGACCATCGGACGGAGGCAAATGGCGGGGAGCTGTTTTTT. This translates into CASSDHRTEANGGELFF.

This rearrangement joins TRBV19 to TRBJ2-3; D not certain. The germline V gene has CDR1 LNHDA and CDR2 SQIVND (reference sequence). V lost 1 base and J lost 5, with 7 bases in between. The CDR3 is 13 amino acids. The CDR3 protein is CASSIGRGDTQYF. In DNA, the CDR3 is TGTGCCAGTAGTATAGGGCGTGGAGATACGCAGTATTTT.

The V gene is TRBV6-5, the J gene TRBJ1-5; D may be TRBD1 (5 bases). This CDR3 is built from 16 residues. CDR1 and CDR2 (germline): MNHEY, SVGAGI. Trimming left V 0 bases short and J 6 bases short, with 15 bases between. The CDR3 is CASSYSAGKGGQPQHF. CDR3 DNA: TGTGCCAGCAGTTACTCTGCAGGGAAGGGAGGTCAGCCCCAGCATTTT.

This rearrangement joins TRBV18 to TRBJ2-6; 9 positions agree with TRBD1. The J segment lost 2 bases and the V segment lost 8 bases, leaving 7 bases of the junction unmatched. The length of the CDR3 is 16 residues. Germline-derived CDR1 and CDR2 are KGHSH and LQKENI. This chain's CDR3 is CASRDREKAGANVLTF. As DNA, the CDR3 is TGTGCCAGCAGGGACAGGGAAAAGGCTGGGGCCAACGTCCTGACTTTC.

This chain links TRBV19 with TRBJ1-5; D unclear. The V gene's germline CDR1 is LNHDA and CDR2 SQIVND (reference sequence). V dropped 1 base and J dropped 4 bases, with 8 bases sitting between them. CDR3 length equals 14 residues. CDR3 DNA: TGTGCCAGTAGTATAGTGGCCGGAAATCAGCCCCAGCATTTT. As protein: CASSIVAGNQPQHF.

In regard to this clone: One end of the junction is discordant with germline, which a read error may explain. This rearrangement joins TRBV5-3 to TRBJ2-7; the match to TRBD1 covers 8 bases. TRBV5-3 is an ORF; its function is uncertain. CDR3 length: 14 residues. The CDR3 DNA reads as TGTGCCAGCAGCTATTGGGACAGGACAAACGAGCAGTACTTC. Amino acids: CASSYWDRTNEQYF.

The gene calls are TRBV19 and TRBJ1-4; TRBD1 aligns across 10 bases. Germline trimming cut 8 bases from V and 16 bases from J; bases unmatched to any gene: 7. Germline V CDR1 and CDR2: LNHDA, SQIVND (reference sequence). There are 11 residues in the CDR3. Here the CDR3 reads CASGTGADAFF. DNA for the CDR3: TGTGCCAGTGGGACAGGGGCCGACGCGTTTTTT.

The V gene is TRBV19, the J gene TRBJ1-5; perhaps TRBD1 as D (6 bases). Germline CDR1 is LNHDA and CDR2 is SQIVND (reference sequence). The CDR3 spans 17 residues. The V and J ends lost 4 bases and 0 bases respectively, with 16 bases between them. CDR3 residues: CASSTQQGSYSNQPQHF. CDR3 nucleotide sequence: TGTGCCAGTAGTACTCAACAGGGTAGCTATAGCAATCAGCCCCAGCATTTT.

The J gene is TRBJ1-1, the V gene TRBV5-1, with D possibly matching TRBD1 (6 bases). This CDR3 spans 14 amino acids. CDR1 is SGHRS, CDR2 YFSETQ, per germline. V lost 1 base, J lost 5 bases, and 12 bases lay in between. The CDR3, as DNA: TGCGCCAGCAGCTTGACAGGGTCTCCGACTGAAGCTTTCTTT. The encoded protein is CASSLTGSPTEAFF.

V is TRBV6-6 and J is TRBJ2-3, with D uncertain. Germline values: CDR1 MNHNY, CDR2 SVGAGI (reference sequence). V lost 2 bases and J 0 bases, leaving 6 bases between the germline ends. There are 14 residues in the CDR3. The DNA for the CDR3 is TGTGCCAGCAGTTACAGGCAGAGCACAGATACGCAGTATTTT. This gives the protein CASSYRQSTDTQYF.

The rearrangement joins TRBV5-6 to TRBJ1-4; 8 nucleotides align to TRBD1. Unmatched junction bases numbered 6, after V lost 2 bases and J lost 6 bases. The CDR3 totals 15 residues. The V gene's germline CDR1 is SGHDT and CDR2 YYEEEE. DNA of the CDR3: TGTGCCAGCAGCTTTGGTTGGACAGGGCATGAAAAACTGTTTTTT. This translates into CASSFGWTGHEKLFF.

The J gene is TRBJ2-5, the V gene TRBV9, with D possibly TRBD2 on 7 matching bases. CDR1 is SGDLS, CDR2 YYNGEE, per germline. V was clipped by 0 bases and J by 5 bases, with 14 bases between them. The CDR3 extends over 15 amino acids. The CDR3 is CASSVGLRGLETQYF. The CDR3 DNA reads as TGTGCCAGCAGCGTAGGTTTGCGGGGGCTGGAGACCCAGTACTTC.

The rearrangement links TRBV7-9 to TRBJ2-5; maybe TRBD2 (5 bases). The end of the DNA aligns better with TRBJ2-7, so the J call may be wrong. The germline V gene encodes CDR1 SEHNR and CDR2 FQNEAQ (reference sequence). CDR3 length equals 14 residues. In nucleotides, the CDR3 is TGTGCCAGCAGCCTGGTGAAGGGAGACTACGAGCAGTACTTC. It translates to CASSLVKGDYEQYF.